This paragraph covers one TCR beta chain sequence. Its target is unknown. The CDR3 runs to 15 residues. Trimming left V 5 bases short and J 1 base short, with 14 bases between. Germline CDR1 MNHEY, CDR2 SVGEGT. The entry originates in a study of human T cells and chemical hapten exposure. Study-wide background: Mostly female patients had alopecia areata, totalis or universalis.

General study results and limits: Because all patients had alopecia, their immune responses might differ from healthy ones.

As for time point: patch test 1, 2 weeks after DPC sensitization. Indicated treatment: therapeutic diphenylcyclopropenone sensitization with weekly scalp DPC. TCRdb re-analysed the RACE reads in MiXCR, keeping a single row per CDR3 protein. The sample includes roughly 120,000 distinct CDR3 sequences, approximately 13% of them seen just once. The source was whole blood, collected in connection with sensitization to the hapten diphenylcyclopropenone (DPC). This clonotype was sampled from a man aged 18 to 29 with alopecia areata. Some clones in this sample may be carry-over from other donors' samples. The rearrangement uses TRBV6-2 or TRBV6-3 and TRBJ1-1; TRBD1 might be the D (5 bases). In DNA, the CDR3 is TGTGCCAGCAGTCCCGACAGCCTAAGGAACACTGAAGCTTTCTTT. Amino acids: CASSPDSLRNTEAFF.